The 29 T cell receptor beta chains given below trace back to one sample, sequenced in a study of memory CD4+ T cells and cytomegalovirus serostatus (dated by TCRdb to 2018 to 2020). A FACSAria II was used to sort memory CD4+ T cells, defined as single viable CD3+CD4+CD8-CD45RO+ cells. Receptors were amplified or captured by the immunoSEQ multiplex PCR assay. Not all clones reach the TCRdb copy of this immuneACCESS table, which keeps in-frame sequences only. Checked studies attribute under half of the gap to unresolved V genes and leave the rest unexplained. This sample gives about 57,000 clones in total; 70% to 85% of them show up just once. The ten largest clones represent about 0.8% of the sample. The sample was memory CD4+ T cells from blood. These receptors were obtained from an adult in good health and CMV-seronegative.

The genes are TRBV7-2 and TRBJ2-1; unclear D gene. Between the trimmed V and J ends, which lost 0 bases and 8 bases, there was a span of 5 bases. The CDR3 loop spans 12 amino acids. From germline, CDR1 is SGHTA and CDR2 FQGNSA. CDR3 sequence: CASSLAGYEQFF. The DNA of the CDR3 is TGTGCCAGCAGCTTAGCGGGGTATGAGCAGTTCTTC.

The chain is built from TRBV10-3 and TRBJ1-2; D remains ambiguous. The CDR3 sequence is 13 residues long. V was clipped by 6 bases and J by 10 bases, with 18 bases between them. CDR1 is ENHRY, CDR2 SYGVKD, per germline. CDR3 in amino acids: CAIRPSLKETYTF. DNA for the CDR3: TGTGCCATCAGACCTTCATTAAAAGAAACCTACACCTTC.

J is TRBJ1-2 and V is TRBV28; D unresolved. V dropped 4 bases and J dropped 4 bases, with 13 bases sitting between them. This CDR3 has 14 residues. Germline CDR1 reads MDHEN; CDR2 reads SYDVKM. CDR3: CASSSGGFSYGYTF. CDR3 nucleotides: TGTGCCAGCAGTTCGGGAGGGTTCTCCTATGGCTACACCTTC.

The chain is built from TRBV2 and TRBJ2-3; TRBD2 might be the D (6 bases). The V and J ends lost 0 bases and 6 bases respectively, with 13 bases between them. The CDR3 loop spans 15 amino acids. Germline V CDR1 and CDR2: SNHLY, FYNNEI. CDR3 coding DNA: TGTGCCAGCAGTGAAGCGCAGATAGCGGCCGATACGCAGTATTTT. Its translation is CASSEAQIAADTQYF.

The chain employs TRBV15 and TRBJ2-6, with D perhaps TRBD1 (5 bases). Germline V gene data show CDR1 as LNHNV and CDR2 as YYDKDF (reference sequence). The length of the CDR3 is 18 residues. V shed 3 bases and J shed 0 bases, with 15 bases lying between them. CDR3 sequence (DNA): TGTGCCACCAGCAGGGACGGTAGGGGCGGCTCTGGGGCCAACGTCCTGACTTTC. Translating gives CATSRDGRGGSGANVLTF.

This clone has a handful of counts. The chain couples TRBV14 to TRBJ2-2, with D hard to call. Germline V gives CDR1 SGHDN, CDR2 FVKESK. This CDR3 has 14 residues. V was clipped by 4 bases and J by 2 bases, with 8 bases between them. For the CDR3, the DNA is TGTGCCAGCAGCCCTCCCTTAAACACCGGGGAGCTGTTTTTT. Its translation: CASSPPLNTGELFF.

J is TRBJ2-3 and V is TRBV2; 13 bases agree with TRBD2. Germline CDR1 is SNHLY and CDR2 is FYNNEI. J was trimmed by 4 bases and V by 4 bases; bases with no gene match: 2. There are 15 residues in the CDR3. The CDR3 DNA sequence: TGTGCCAGCAGTGGGACTAGCGGGAGCCCAGATACGCAGTATTTT. Translation gives CASSGTSGSPDTQYF.

The chain joins TRBV25-1 to TRBJ1-2; D gene unclear. CDR1 is MGHDK and CDR2 is SYGVNS in the germline V gene. V was trimmed by 1 base and J by 8 bases, leaving 5 bases between them. The CDR3 spans 11 residues. Here the CDR3 reads CASSELRGYTF. DNA for the CDR3: TGTGCCAGCAGTGAATTGCGGGGCTACACCTTC.

The chain carries TRBV19 and TRBJ1-5; D ambiguous. Germline CDR1 and CDR2: LNHDA and SQIVND (reference sequence). CDR3 size: 16 residues. V lost 9 bases to trimming and J lost 2 bases, with 20 bases between them. The CDR3 here is CASQPYEGQGNQPQHF. The CDR3 DNA follows: TGTGCCAGCCAACCCTACGAAGGGCAGGGCAATCAGCCCCAGCATTTT.

The genes are TRBV18 and TRBJ2-4; TRBD2 aligns across 8 bases. Losses at the gene ends were 3 bases for V and 3 bases for J; bases not matched to a gene: 7. There are 16 residues in the CDR3. Germline V gene lookup returns CDR1 KGHSH and CDR2 LQKENI. CDR3 nucleotides: TGTGCCAGCTCACCGCGGGGGGCAGCAGGCAAAAACATTCAGTACTTC. Its protein is CASSPRGAAGKNIQYF.

The chain combines TRBV28 with TRBJ2-7; D gene unclear. V gave up 3 bases and J gave up 0 bases, with 9 bases separating them. Germline CDR1 reads MDHEN; CDR2 reads SYDVKM. This CDR3 region has 14 residues. CDR3 amino acids: CASSFPAASYEQYF. The CDR3 DNA reads TGTGCCAGCAGTTTCCCCGCGGCCTCCTACGAGCAGTACTTC.

The chain is built from TRBV6-5 and TRBJ1-2; the D gene is possibly TRBD1 (5 bases). Germline V gene sequence: CDR1 MNHEY, CDR2 SVGAGI. This CDR3 region has 15 residues. The V end was cut by 2 bases, the J end by 5 bases, with 15 bases between. Written as DNA, the CDR3 is TGTGCCAGCAGTTACCACCGGGACGGCGGATATGGCTACACCTTC. Translation: CASSYHRDGGYGYTF.

The J gene is TRBJ1-1, the V gene TRBV28; D not certain. Trimming shortened V by 7 bases and J by 0 bases, and 6 bases separated the two germline ends. Germline-derived CDR1 and CDR2 are MDHEN and SYDVKM. The CDR3 loop spans 12 amino acids. The CDR3 coding sequence is TGTGCCAGCACCCGGCTGAACACTGAAGCTTTCTTT. Amino acids: CASTRLNTEAFF.

This chain uses TRBV7-8 with TRBJ2-7, with TRBD2 as a possible D gene (6 bases). Germline-derived CDR1 and CDR2 are SGHVS and FQNEAQ. V was trimmed by 5 bases and J by 3 bases, leaving 17 bases between them. CDR3 length: 15 residues. Here the CDR3 reads CASSGRRVTFYEQYF. The CDR3 coding sequence is TGTGCCAGCAGCGGAAGGAGGGTGACTTTCTACGAGCAGTACTTC.

This clone has just one count. The rearrangement links TRBV4-2 to TRBJ1-1; D call uncertain. Germline CDR1 reads LGHNA; CDR2 reads YNFKEQ. Trimming cost V 0 bases and J 1 base, with 6 bases left between them. The CDR3 spans 14 residues. Written as DNA, the CDR3 is TGTGCCAGCAGCCAAGAGCTGGCGAACACTGAAGCTTTCTTT. Its translation: CASSQELANTEAFF.

This sequence joins TRBV11-3 and TRBJ2-1; 8 bases fit TRBD2. Germline loops: CDR1 SGHNT, CDR2 YENEEA. The CDR3 loop spans 16 amino acids. V lost 5 bases to trimming and J lost 9 bases; unmatched junction nucleotides: 15. CDR3 DNA sequence: TGTGCCAGCAGCGCCCGGGGGGGGGCGAAAATACGTGAGCAGTTCTTC. The encoded protein is CASSARGGAKIREQFF.

V and J are TRBV27 and TRBJ2-1; D might be TRBD1 (6 bases). The length of the CDR3 is 13 residues. From germline, CDR1 is MNHEY and CDR2 SMNVEV (reference sequence). Trimming left V 4 bases short and J 9 bases short, with 13 bases between. The CDR3 bases are TGTGCCAGCAGTTCGGCCCCGACAGGTGAGCAGTTCTTC. Translation gives CASSSAPTGEQFF.

This clone was picked up one time. The rearrangement links TRBV6-5 to TRBJ2-7; TRBD1 is a possible D gene (6 bases). Trimming took off 2 bases at V and 0 bases at J, with 11 bases between the two ends. CDR1 MNHEY and CDR2 SVGAGI come from the germline V gene. The CDR3 spans 15 residues. DNA of the CDR3: TGTGCCAGCAGTTACGCTGGCAGGGGCTCCTACGAGCAGTACTTC. It encodes CASSYAGRGSYEQYF.

The chain combines TRBV6-1 with TRBJ2-7; 7 bases fit TRBD2. V trimming: 3 bases; J trimming: 2 bases; junction bases outside the gene matches: 10. This CDR3 has 16 amino acids. CDR1 is MNHNS and CDR2 is SASEGT in the germline V gene. The CDR3 DNA follows: TGTGCCAGCAGTGACCCTGGGGGGGGAACCACCTACGAGCAGTACTTC. It translates to CASSDPGGGTTYEQYF.

The chain links TRBV18 to TRBJ2-3, with 15 bases matching TRBD2. CDR1 and CDR2 from the germline V gene are KGHSH and LQKENI. The CDR3 is 17 amino acids. Unmatched junction bases numbered 4, after V lost 3 bases and J lost 3 bases. CDR3 sequence reads: CASSPRTSGRATDTQYF. As DNA, the CDR3 is TGTGCCAGCTCACCTCGGACTAGCGGGAGGGCGACAGATACGCAGTATTTT.

J is TRBJ2-7 and V is TRBV30; D assignment may be TRBD1 or TRBD2 (5 bases each). Germline V gives CDR1 GTSNPN, CDR2 SVGIG (reference sequence). V lost 4 bases and J lost 6, with 16 bases in between. There are 13 residues in the CDR3. The CDR3 coding sequence is TGTGCCTGGACTATGGGGGTGGAAGGCGAGCAGTACTTC. It translates to CAWTMGVEGEQYF.

This chain joins TRBV7-9 and TRBJ1-6; TRBD1 aligns across 7 bases. The V gene end was trimmed by 5 bases and the J gene end by 4 bases; junction bases not matched to a gene: 5. Per germline, CDR1 SEHNR and CDR2 FQNEAQ (reference sequence). CDR3 length equals 15 residues. For the CDR3, the DNA is TGTGCCAGCAGCCTGGGGGACAGTTATAATTCACCCCTCCACTTT. It is translated as CASSLGDSYNSPLHF.

This sequence joins TRBV21-1 and TRBJ1-1. TRBV21-1 counts as a pseudogene. The CDR3 has 13 residues. In DNA, the CDR3 is TGTGCCAGCAGCAAAGGGGAGAACACTGAAGCTTTCTTT. Protein product: CASSKGENTEAFF.

This clone was seen just once. J is TRBJ2-7 and V is TRBV5-6; perhaps D is TRBD1 or TRBD2 (5 bases each). This CDR3 has 15 amino acids. CDR1 and CDR2 from the germline V gene are SGHDT and YYEEEE. V was clipped by 4 bases and J by 0 bases, with 14 bases between them. The CDR3 reads CASSPGTLSSYEQYF. CDR3 in DNA: TGTGCCAGCAGCCCCGGGACGTTGAGCTCCTACGAGCAGTACTTC.

This clone was seen a few times. The chain uses TRBV6-4 and TRBJ2-1; a possible D gene is TRBD2 (5 bases). This CDR3 has 15 residues. The germline V gene has CDR1 MRHNA and CDR2 SNTAGT. Trimming shortened V by 3 bases and J by 2 bases, and 11 bases separated the two germline ends. The CDR3 region is CASSEGSVPYNEQFF. The CDR3 DNA reads TGTGCCAGCAGTGAGGGTAGCGTTCCCTACAATGAGCAGTTCTTC.

CDR3 region: CASSIDSNYGYTF. The CDR3 DNA follows: TGTGCCAGTAGTATTGACAGTAACTATGGCTACACCTTC. V usage is TRBV19 and J usage is TRBJ1-2; tentatively, D is TRBD1 (5 bases). This CDR3 contains 13 residues. Trimming took off 3 bases at V and 1 base at J, with 6 bases between the two ends. The germline V gene has CDR1 LNHDA and CDR2 SQIVND (reference sequence).

This clone was picked up one time. This chain uses TRBV5-8 with TRBJ2-1; D remains ambiguous. Trimming took 4 bases from V and 4 from J, leaving 6 bases between them. The CDR3 totals 12 residues. The germline CDR1 and CDR2 sequences are SGHTS and YDEGEE. CDR3 DNA sequence: TGTGCCAGCAGCGCAGATTACAATGAGCAGTTCTTC. Translation: CASSADYNEQFF.

Only a few counts were recorded for this clone. This chain uses TRBV28 with TRBJ2-3; tentative D call: TRBD1 (6 bases). Germline values: CDR1 MDHEN, CDR2 SYDVKM. The germline V and J ends were trimmed by 6 bases and 4 bases, with 14 bases remaining between them. CDR3 size: 14 residues. This CDR3 is CASSPSGEADTQYF. CDR3 sequence (DNA): TGTGCCAGCAGCCCATCAGGGGAAGCAGATACGCAGTATTTT.

The chain employs TRBV10-3 and TRBJ1-5; D is undetermined. V was trimmed by 8 bases and J by 4 bases, leaving 3 bases between them. Germline CDR1 and CDR2: ENHRY and SYGVKD. The CDR3 loop spans 10 amino acids. The CDR3 sequence is CAIGNQPQHF. DNA of the CDR3: TGTGCCATCGGTAATCAGCCCCAGCATTTT.